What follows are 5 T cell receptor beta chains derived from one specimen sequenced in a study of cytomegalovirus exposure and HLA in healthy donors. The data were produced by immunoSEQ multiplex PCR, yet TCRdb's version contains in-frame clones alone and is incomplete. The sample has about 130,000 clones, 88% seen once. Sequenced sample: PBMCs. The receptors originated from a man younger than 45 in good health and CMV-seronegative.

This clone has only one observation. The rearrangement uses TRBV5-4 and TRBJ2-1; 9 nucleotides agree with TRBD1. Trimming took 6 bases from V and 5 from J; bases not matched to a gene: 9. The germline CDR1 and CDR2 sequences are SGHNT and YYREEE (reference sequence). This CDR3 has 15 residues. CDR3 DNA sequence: TGTGCCAGCAAGACGGACAGGGGTTTCCACAATGAGCAGTTCTTC. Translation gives CASKTDRGFHNEQFF.

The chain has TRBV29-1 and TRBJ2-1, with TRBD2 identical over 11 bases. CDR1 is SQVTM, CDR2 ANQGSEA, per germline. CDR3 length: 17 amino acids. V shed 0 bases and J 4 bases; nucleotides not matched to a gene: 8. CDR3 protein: CSVEELAGAPIYNEQFF. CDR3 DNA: TGCAGCGTTGAAGAACTAGCGGGAGCGCCAATATACAATGAGCAGTTCTTC.

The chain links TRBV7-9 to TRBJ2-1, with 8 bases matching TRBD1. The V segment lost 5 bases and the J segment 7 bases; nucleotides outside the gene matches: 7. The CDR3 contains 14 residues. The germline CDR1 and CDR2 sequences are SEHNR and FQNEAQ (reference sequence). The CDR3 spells CASSPGQGWNEQFF. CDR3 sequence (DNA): TGTGCCAGCAGCCCAGGACAGGGATGGAATGAGCAGTTCTTC.

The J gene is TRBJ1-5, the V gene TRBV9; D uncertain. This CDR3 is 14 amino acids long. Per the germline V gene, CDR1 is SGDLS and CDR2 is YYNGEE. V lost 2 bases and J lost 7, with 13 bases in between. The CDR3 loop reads CASSVGKGGQPQHF. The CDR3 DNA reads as TGTGCCAGCAGCGTTGGAAAGGGAGGGCAGCCCCAGCATTTT.

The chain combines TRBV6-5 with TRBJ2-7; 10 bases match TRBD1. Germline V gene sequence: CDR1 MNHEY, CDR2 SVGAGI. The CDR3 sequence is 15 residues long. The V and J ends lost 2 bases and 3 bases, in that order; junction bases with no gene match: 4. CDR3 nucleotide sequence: TGTGCCAGCAGTTACCGACGGACAGGGGGCTACGAGCAGTACTTC. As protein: CASSYRRTGGYEQYF.